These 5 T cell receptor beta chains came from one sample sequenced in a study of T cell responses to AZD1222 COVID-19 vaccine. Measured with immunoSEQ multiplex PCR; TCRdb has only the in-frame clones, and not every one. The repertoire has about 110,000 clones, 88% of them found once; the top ten carry 13%. The sample here was peripheral blood, taken on day 0 of MenACWY control vaccination. Receptors originate from an adult in good health.

This chain links TRBV10-2 with TRBJ2-7, with TRBD2 identical over 12 bases. CDR1 WSHSY and CDR2 SAAADI come from the germline V gene. The CDR3 runs 18 residues. After removal of 3 bases from V and 2 bases from J, the junction contained 11 bases not matched to a gene. This chain's CDR3 is CASSEVFGSSGGAYEQYF. The CDR3, as DNA: TGCGCCAGCAGTGAAGTCTTCGGGTCTAGCGGGGGGGCCTACGAGCAGTACTTC.

The chain joins TRBV2 to TRBJ2-4; 8 bases are a match to TRBD2. V was clipped by 3 bases and J by 3 bases; unmatched bases: 1. The CDR3 spans 14 residues. Germline loops: CDR1 SNHLY, CDR2 FYNNEI. The CDR3 protein is CASSDAGGKNIQYF. Here the CDR3 DNA reads TGTGCCAGCAGTGATGCGGGGGGCAAAAACATTCAGTACTTC.

The chain links TRBV28 to TRBJ2-5; possibly TRBD2 for D (6 bases). The CDR3 totals 16 residues. V lost 9 bases to trimming and J lost 5 bases, with 25 bases between them. CDR1 is MDHEN, CDR2 SYDVKM, per germline. Written as DNA, the CDR3 is TGTGCCAGTTCAGACAGCGGGCGAGTAGAGGGGGAGACCCAGTACTTC. Residues: CASSDSGRVEGETQYF.

This rearrangement joins TRBV19 to TRBJ1-2; 8 nucleotides match TRBD1. CDR1 is LNHDA and CDR2 is SQIVND in the germline V gene (reference sequence). This CDR3 region has 13 residues. V lost 4 bases and J lost 8; bases outside the gene matches: 6. CDR3 sequence: CASSSDRGYGYTF. CDR3 DNA: TGTGCCAGTAGTAGCGACAGGGGTTACGGCTACACCTTC.

The chain is built from TRBV4-2 and TRBJ2-2; 8 positions agree with TRBD1. The CDR3 is 15 residues long. Germline V gene lookup returns CDR1 LGHNA and CDR2 YNFKEQ. Trimming removed 3 bases from V and 4 bases from J; junction bases left unmatched: 4. This CDR3 reads CASSQATGGTGELFF. The CDR3 nucleotides read TGTGCCAGCAGCCAGGCAACAGGGGGCACCGGGGAGCTGTTTTTT.